This T cell receptor beta chain derives from a study of blood T cells in healthy people across ages. Trimming cost V 1 base and J 0 bases, with 17 bases left between them. This CDR3 comprises 18 residues. Germline V gene sequence: CDR1 MGHRA, CDR2 YSYEKL. Next came a second PCR, run for about 6 to 11 cycles, which used a sample-barcoded 5' primer along with a J-beta primer mix. Unique molecular identifiers of 12 random nucleotides labeled each cDNA. TCRdb passed the 5' RACE reads through MiXCR, listing each CDR3 protein once. This table holds roughly 800,000 distinct CDR3 sequences, roughly 50% found once.

The chain joins TRBV4-1 to TRBJ2-3; D is possibly TRBD2 (5 bases). The sequence came from a man younger than 40 in good health. Input material: blood. CDR3 amino acids: CASSQVRKDFSSTDTQYF. CDR3 nucleotide sequence: TGCGCCAGCAGCCAAGTCCGCAAGGACTTCTCGAGCACAGATACGCAGTATTTT.